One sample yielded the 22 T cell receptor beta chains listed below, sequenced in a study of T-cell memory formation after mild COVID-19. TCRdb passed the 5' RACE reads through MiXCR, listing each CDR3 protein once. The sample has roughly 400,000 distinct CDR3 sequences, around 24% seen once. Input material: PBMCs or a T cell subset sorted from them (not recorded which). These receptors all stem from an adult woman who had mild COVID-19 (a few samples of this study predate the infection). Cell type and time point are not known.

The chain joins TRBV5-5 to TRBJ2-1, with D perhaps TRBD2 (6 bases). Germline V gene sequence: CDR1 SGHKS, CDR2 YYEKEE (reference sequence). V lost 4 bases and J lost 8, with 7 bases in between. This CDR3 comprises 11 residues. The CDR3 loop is CASSGGYEQFF. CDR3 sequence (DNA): TGTGCCAGCAGCGGGGGGTATGAGCAGTTCTTC.

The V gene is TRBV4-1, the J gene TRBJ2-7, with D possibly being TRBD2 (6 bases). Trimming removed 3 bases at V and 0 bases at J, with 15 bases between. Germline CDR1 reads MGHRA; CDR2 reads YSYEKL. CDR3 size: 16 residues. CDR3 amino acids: CASSQVSAGPSYEQYF. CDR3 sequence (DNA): TGCGCCAGCAGCCAGGTCTCCGCGGGGCCCTCCTACGAGCAGTACTTC.

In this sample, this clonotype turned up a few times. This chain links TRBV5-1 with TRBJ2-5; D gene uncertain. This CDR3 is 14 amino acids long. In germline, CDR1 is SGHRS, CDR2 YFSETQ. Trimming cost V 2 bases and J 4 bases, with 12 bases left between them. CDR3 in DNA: TGCGCCAGCAGCTTCGCGGAGAACGGAGAGACCCAGTACTTC. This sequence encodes CASSFAENGETQYF.

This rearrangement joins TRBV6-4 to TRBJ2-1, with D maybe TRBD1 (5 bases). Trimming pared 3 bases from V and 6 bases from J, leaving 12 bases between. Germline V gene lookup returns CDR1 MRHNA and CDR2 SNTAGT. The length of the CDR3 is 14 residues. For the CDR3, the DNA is TGTGCCAGCAGTGAGGGGCCAGCGCCCAATGAGCAGTTCTTC. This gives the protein CASSEGPAPNEQFF.

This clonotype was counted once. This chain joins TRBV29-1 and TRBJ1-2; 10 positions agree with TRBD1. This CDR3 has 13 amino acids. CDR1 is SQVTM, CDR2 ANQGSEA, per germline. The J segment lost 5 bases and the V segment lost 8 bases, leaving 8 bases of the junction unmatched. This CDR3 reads CSYLPGQGYGYTF. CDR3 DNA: TGCAGCTATCTCCCGGGACAGGGGTATGGCTACACCTTC. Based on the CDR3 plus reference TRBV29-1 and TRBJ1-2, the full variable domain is SAVISQKPSRDICQRGTSLTIQCQVDSQVTMMFWYRQQPGQSLTLIATANQGSEATYESGFVIDKFPISRPNLTFSTLTVSNMSPEDSSIYLCSYLPGQGYGYTFGSGTRLTVV.

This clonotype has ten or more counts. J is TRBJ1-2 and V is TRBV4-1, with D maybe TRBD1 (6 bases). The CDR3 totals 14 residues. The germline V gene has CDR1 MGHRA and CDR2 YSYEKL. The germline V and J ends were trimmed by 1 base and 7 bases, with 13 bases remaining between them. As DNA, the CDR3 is TGCGCCAGCAGCCAAGGAGGGGGTTTCGGTGGCTACACCTTC. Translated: CASSQGGGFGGYTF.

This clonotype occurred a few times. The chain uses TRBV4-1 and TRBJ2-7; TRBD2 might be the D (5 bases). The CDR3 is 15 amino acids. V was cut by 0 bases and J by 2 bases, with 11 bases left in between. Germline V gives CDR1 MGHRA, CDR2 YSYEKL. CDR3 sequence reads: CASSQDQWGAYEQYF. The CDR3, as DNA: TGCGCCAGCAGCCAAGATCAGTGGGGAGCCTACGAGCAGTACTTC.

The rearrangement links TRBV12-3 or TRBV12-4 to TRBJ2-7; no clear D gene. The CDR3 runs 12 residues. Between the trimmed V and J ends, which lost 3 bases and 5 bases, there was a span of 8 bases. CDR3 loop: CASSLGSDEQYF. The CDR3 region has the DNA TGTGCCAGCAGTTTGGGGTCAGACGAGCAGTACTTC.

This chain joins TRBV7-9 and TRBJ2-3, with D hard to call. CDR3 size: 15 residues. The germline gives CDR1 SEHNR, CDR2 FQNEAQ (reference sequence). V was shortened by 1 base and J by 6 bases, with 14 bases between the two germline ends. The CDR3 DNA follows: TGTGCCAGCAGCTTAGACTTGTCAAGGACGGATACGCAGTATTTT. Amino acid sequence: CASSLDLSRTDTQYF.

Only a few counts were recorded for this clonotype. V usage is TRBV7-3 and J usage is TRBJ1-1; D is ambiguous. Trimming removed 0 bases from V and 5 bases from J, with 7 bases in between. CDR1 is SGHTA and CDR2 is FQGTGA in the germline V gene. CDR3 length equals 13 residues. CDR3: CASSLTTRTEAFF. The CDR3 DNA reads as TGTGCCAGCAGCTTAACGACCAGAACTGAAGCTTTCTTT.

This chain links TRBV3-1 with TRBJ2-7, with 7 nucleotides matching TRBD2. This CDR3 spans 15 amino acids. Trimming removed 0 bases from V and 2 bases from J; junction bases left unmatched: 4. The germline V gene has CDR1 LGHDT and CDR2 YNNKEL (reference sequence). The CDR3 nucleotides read TGTGCCAGCAGCCAAGATCCAAGCGGGACCTACGAGCAGTACTTC. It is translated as CASSQDPSGTYEQYF.

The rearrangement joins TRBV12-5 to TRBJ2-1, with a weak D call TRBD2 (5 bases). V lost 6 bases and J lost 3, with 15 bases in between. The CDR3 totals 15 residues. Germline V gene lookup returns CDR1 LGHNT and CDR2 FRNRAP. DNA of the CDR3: TGTGCTAGTGGCCCGGGAAGGGTAGACTACAATGAGCAGTTCTTC. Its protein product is CASGPGRVDYNEQFF.

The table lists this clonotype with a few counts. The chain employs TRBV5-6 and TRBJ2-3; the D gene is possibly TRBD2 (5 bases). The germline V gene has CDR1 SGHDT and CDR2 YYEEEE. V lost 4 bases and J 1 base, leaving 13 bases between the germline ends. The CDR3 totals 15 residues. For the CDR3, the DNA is TGTGCCAGCAGCGCGCGGGCTCATGGCACAGATACGCAGTATTTT. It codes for CASSARAHGTDTQYF.

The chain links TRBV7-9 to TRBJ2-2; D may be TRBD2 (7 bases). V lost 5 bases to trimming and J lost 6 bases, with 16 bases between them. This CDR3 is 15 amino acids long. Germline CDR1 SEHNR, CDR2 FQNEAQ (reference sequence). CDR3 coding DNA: TGTGCCAGCAGCCACTCGGAGGGGGGGCCCGGGGAGCTGTTTTTT. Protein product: CASSHSEGGPGELFF. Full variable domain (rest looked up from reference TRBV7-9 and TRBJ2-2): DTGVSQNPRHKITKRGQNVTFRCDPISEHNRLYWYRQTLGQGPEFLTYFQNEAQLEKSRLLSDRFSAERPKGSFSTLEIQRTEQGDSAMYLCASSHSEGGPGELFFGEGSRLTVL.

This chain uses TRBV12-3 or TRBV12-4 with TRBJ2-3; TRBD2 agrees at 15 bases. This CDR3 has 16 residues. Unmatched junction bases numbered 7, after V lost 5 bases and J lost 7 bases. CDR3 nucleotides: TGTGCCAGCAGTCCCTTGGGACTAGCGGGGGGAAATACGCAGTATTTT. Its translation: CASSPLGLAGGNTQYF.

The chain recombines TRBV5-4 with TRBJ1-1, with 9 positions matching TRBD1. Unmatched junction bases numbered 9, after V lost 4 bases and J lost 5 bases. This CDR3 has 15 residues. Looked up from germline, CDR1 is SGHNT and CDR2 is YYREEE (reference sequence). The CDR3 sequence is CASSRLQGAGTEAFF. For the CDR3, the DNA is TGTGCCAGCAGCCGTCTACAGGGGGCTGGTACTGAAGCTTTCTTT.

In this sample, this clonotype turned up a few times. The CDR3 DNA follows: TGTGCCACCAGTGATTTTGGGGTTGAGGGAGCTTTCTTT. Protein sequence: CATSDFGVEGAFF. The chain carries TRBV24-1 and TRBJ1-1; unclear D gene. CDR1 is KGHDR and CDR2 is SFDVKD in the germline V gene. With 1 base removed from V and 10 bases from J, the gap between germline ends came to 12 bases. This CDR3 has 13 amino acids.

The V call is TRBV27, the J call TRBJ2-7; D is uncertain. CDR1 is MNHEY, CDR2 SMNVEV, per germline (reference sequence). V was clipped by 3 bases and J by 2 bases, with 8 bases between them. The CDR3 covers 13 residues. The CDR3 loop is CASSFSQTYEQYF. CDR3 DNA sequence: TGTGCCAGCAGTTTCTCACAGACCTACGAGCAGTACTTC.

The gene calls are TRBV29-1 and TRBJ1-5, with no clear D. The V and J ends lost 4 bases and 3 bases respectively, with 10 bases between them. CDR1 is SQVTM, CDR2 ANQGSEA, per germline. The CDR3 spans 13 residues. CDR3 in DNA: TGCAGCGTTGCTGAGAACCCCAATCAGCCCCAGCATTTT. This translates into CSVAENPNQPQHF.

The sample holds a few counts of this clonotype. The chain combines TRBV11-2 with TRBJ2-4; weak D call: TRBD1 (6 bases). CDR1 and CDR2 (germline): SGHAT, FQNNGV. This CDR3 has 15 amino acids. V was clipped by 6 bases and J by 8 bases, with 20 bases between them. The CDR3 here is CASRGGRKSWDIQYF. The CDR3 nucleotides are TGTGCCAGCAGAGGGGGACGGAAGAGTTGGGACATTCAGTACTTC. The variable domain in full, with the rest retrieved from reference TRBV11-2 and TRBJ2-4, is EAGVAQSPRYKIIEKRQSVAFWCNPISGHATLYWYQQILGQGPKLLIQFQNNGVVDDSQLPKDRFSAERLKGVDSTLKIQPAKLEDSAVYLCASRGGRKSWDIQYFGAGTRLSVL.

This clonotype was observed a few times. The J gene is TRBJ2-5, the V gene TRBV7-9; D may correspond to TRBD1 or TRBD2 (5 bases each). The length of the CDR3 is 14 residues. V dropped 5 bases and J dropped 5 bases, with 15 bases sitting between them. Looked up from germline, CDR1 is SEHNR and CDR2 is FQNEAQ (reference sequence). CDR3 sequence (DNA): TGTGCCAGCAGCCAGGAACTAGGGGCGGAGACCCAGTACTTC. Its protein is CASSQELGAETQYF.

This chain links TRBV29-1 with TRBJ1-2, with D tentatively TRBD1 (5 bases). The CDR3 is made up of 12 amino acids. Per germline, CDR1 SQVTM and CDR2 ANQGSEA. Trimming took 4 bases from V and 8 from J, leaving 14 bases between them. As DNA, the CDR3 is TGCAGCGTTGGGGCCTCGGGGGGAGGCTACACCTTC. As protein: CSVGASGGGYTF.